Following are 9 T cell receptor beta chains from one sample sequenced in a study of cytomegalovirus exposure and HLA in healthy donors. Sequencing was performed with immunoSEQ multiplex PCR; in TCRdb, only in-frame clones are kept and a portion is missing. The sample includes 250,000 to 350,000 clones, approximately 86% of them seen just once. The specimen sequenced was PBMCs. The receptors originated from a man younger than 40 in good health and CMV-seronegative.

The chain recombines TRBV5-4 with TRBJ2-7; TRBD1 aligns across 9 bases. Germline CDR1 reads SGHNT; CDR2 reads YYREEE (reference sequence). The CDR3 is 15 amino acids. The CDR3 DNA sequence: TGTGCTAGTAAGATTCAGGACAGGGGTCCCTACGAGCAGTACTTC. Translation: CASKIQDRGPYEQYF.

V and J are TRBV7-2 and TRBJ2-1; 10 bases align to TRBD2. The junction had 2 bases not matched to a gene; V was cut back by 0 bases and J by 3 bases. The CDR3 runs 16 residues. CDR1 and CDR2 (germline): SGHTA, FQGNSA. The CDR3 is CASSLAASGGYNEQFF. In DNA, the CDR3 is TGTGCCAGCAGCTTAGCTGCTAGCGGGGGCTACAATGAGCAGTTCTTC.

The chain combines TRBV7-6 with TRBJ2-5, with TRBD1 identical over 7 bases. The length of the CDR3 is 15 residues. The germline CDR1 and CDR2 sequences are SGHVS and FNYEAQ. J lost 5 bases, V lost 3 bases, and 9 bases had no gene match. CDR3 region: CASSLVGTVDETQYF. The CDR3 DNA reads as TGTGCCAGCAGCTTGGTCGGGACAGTGGACGAGACCCAGTACTTC.

The rearrangement links TRBV6-1 to TRBJ1-3, with D possibly matching TRBD1 (5 bases). The V and J ends lost 4 bases and 4 bases respectively, with 8 bases between them. The germline gives CDR1 MNHNS, CDR2 SASEGT. This CDR3 contains 13 residues. CDR3 in amino acids: CASSVDSGNTIYF. CDR3 nucleotides: TGTGCCAGCAGTGTTGACAGCGGAAACACCATATATTTT.

The V call is TRBV2, the J call TRBJ2-2; 14 bases align to TRBD2. Germline V CDR1 and CDR2: SNHLY, FYNNEI. J gave up 3 bases and V 8 bases, and 11 bases lay outside the gene matches. The CDR3 is 18 residues long. CDR3 nucleotides: TGTGCCAGCGCTTGGACTAGCGGGGGGCAAGCCGACACCGGGGAGCTGTTTTTT. Translating it yields CASAWTSGGQADTGELFF.

The chain has TRBV15 and TRBJ2-7; TRBD1 aligns across 8 bases. This CDR3 has 13 amino acids. Trimming cost V 5 bases and J 3 bases; bases outside gene matches: 3. From germline, CDR1 is LNHNV and CDR2 YYDKDF (reference sequence). The CDR3 loop reads CATSGQGHYEQYF. CDR3 coding DNA: TGTGCCACCAGCGGACAGGGACACTACGAGCAGTACTTC.

This chain links TRBV5-1 with TRBJ1-6; D gene unclear. The germline V gene has CDR1 SGHRS and CDR2 YFSETQ. Trimming took off 0 bases at V and 0 bases at J, with 13 bases between the two ends. The CDR3 has 18 residues. The CDR3 loop reads CASSLATPTPSYNSPLHF. CDR3 coding DNA: TGCGCCAGCAGCTTGGCGACACCCACCCCCTCCTATAATTCACCCCTCCACTTT.

The chain links TRBV12-5 to TRBJ1-2; 9 bases map to TRBD1. The CDR3 consists of 13 residues. J gave up 8 bases and V 4 bases, and 5 bases lay outside the gene matches. Germline CDR1 and CDR2: LGHNT and FRNRAP. CDR3 sequence (DNA): TGTGCTAGTGGTTGGGACAGGGTTCACGGCTACACCTTC. Its translation: CASGWDRVHGYTF.

The CDR3 spells CASSGEGGRTEAFF. CDR3 coding DNA: TGTGCCAGCAGTGGGGAGGGGGGGCGCACTGAAGCTTTCTTT. V is TRBV6-5 and J is TRBJ1-1, with D possibly matching TRBD1 (6 bases). V lost 5 bases and J 4 bases, leaving 14 bases between the germline ends. This CDR3 has 14 residues. Germline V lookup: CDR1 MNHEY, CDR2 SVGAGI.